A single sample is the source of the 11 T cell receptor beta chains below, sequenced in a study of CD8+ T cells in alopecia areata. cDNA reverse transcribed from extracted RNA served as the sequencing template. The repertoire was sequenced with immunoSEQ multiplex PCR; TCRdb's copy has only in-frame clones and lacks some. This sample has about 250,000 clones, with roughly 63% found just once. Sample treatment: oral pan-JAK inhibitor, 5-10 mg twice daily. The source was CD4+ T cells sorted from blood, collected between weeks 51 and 52, from a patient treated with tofacitinib. The receptors were gathered from a human donor with alopecia areata.

This clone occurred once. This chain joins TRBV27 and TRBJ2-3; 9 nucleotides align to TRBD2. Germline CDR1 reads MNHEY; CDR2 reads SMNVEV (reference sequence). The CDR3 has 16 amino acids. Trimming removed 4 bases from V and 2 bases from J; junction bases left unmatched: 7. The CDR3 DNA is TGTGCCAGCAGTTCCACGGCTAGCGGGGTCACAGATACGCAGTATTTT. Translation gives CASSSTASGVTDTQYF.

The V and J genes are TRBV4-1 and TRBJ2-7; 7 nucleotides agree with TRBD1. The J segment lost 3 bases and the V segment lost 0 bases, leaving 11 bases of the junction unmatched. Germline V gene lookup returns CDR1 MGHRA and CDR2 YSYEKL. There are 17 residues in the CDR3. The CDR3 sequence: CASSQDGDSWPSYEQYF. The CDR3 nucleotides read TGCGCCAGCAGCCAAGATGGGGACAGCTGGCCTAGCTACGAGCAGTACTTC.

This clone was recorded a few times. The rearrangement links TRBV4-2 to TRBJ2-7; 7 bases match TRBD2. The V segment lost 5 bases and the J segment 4 bases; nucleotides outside the gene matches: 17. Germline assignment: CDR1 LGHNA and CDR2 YNFKEQ. The CDR3 is 17 residues long. The CDR3 loop reads CASSIAPMGGSSYEQYF. The CDR3 coding sequence is TGTGCCAGCAGCATCGCCCCGATGGGGGGGAGCTCTTACGAGCAGTACTTC.

This clone was counted a few times. The chain combines TRBV5-1 with TRBJ2-2; the D gene could be TRBD1 or TRBD2 (5 bases each). From germline, CDR1 is SGHRS and CDR2 YFSETQ. V lost 2 bases, J lost 5 bases, and 7 bases lay in between. This CDR3 is 13 amino acids long. The CDR3 here is CASSFEGTGELFF. The CDR3 DNA follows: TGCGCCAGCAGCTTTGAGGGGACCGGGGAGCTGTTTTTT.

This clone was detected a few times. V gene TRBV11-2 combines with J gene TRBJ2-1, with 7 bases fitting TRBD2. The V segment lost 2 bases and the J segment 3 bases; nucleotides outside the gene matches: 4. The germline gives CDR1 SGHAT, CDR2 FQNNGV. CDR3 length equals 15 residues. The CDR3 sequence is CASSLITGGYNEQFF. In nucleotides, the CDR3 is TGTGCCAGCAGCTTAATTACGGGGGGCTACAATGAGCAGTTCTTC.

This chain links TRBV9 with TRBJ2-1, with TRBD2 matching 13 bases. The CDR3 has 16 residues. CDR1 SGDLS and CDR2 YYNGEE come from the germline V gene. V gave up 0 bases and J gave up 4 bases; unmatched junction bases: 1. The CDR3 loop is CASSVGTSGSYNEQFF. The CDR3 DNA follows: TGTGCCAGCAGCGTAGGGACTAGCGGGAGTTACAATGAGCAGTTCTTC. The variable domain in full, with the rest retrieved from reference TRBV9 and TRBJ2-1, is DSGVTQTPKHLITATGQRVTLRCSPRSGDLSVYWYQQSLDQGLQFLIQYYNGEERAKGNILERFSAQQFPDLHSELNLSSLELGDSALYFCASSVGTSGSYNEQFFGPGTRLTVL.

The chain has TRBV5-1 and TRBJ2-7; TRBD2 is a possible D gene (6 bases). From germline, CDR1 is SGHRS and CDR2 YFSETQ. Trimming shortened V by 4 bases and J by 5 bases, and 10 bases separated the two germline ends. This CDR3 is 12 amino acids long. The CDR3 region is CASSTGLNEQYF. Here the CDR3 DNA reads TGCGCCAGCAGCACGGGACTTAACGAGCAGTACTTC.

CDR3 region: CSVGSLGFYGYTF. DNA of the CDR3: TGCAGCGTTGGTTCCCTGGGATTCTATGGCTACACCTTC. J is TRBJ1-2 and V is TRBV29-1; no reliable D call. The V gene lost 4 bases and the J gene lost 4 bases, with 13 bases spanning the gap. Looked up from germline, CDR1 is SQVTM and CDR2 is ANQGSEA. This CDR3 is 13 amino acids long.

This chain joins TRBV10-3 and TRBJ2-1, with 7 bases that match TRBD2. The CDR3 spans 15 residues. Germline V gene data show CDR1 as ENHRY and CDR2 as SYGVKD. Trimming cost V 3 bases and J 6 bases; bases outside gene matches: 8. The DNA of the CDR3 is TGTGCCATCAGTGAAGCGGGGAGTAGTGTCAATGAGCAGTTCTTC. Translated: CAISEAGSSVNEQFF.

Worth noting for this clone: The sample contains more than one DNA sequence encoding this CDR3. The chain has TRBV29-1 and TRBJ1-2; D gene ambiguous. The CDR3 totals 13 residues. V lost 3 bases to trimming and J lost 2 bases, with 10 bases between them. Looked up from germline, CDR1 is SQVTM and CDR2 is ANQGSEA. CDR3 in amino acids: CSVERLLNYGYTF. Written as DNA, the CDR3 is TGCAGCGTTGAGAGGCTTCTCAACTATGGCTACACCTTC.

The chain joins TRBV30 to TRBJ1-1; TRBD1 agrees at 8 bases. Germline V gene lookup returns CDR1 GTSNPN and CDR2 SVGIG (reference sequence). This CDR3 comprises 15 residues. Losses at the gene ends were 2 bases for V and 5 bases for J; bases not matched to a gene: 10. The CDR3 loop is CAWSSTNRGRTEAFF. In DNA form, the CDR3 reads TGTGCCTGGAGTTCGACTAACAGGGGGAGAACTGAAGCTTTCTTT.